Listed here are 22 T cell receptor beta chains from one sample, sequenced in a study of shared clonotypes between healthy human individuals (dated by TCRdb to 2020 to 2021). Libraries were built with the immunoSEQ multiplex PCR assay. TCRdb took this table from immuneACCESS and kept in-frame rearrangements with V and J called. Such tables lack part of the clones; where checked against another copy, unresolved V genes explain under half of the gap, and the rest is unexplained. This sample comprises approximately 1.9 million clones, around 93% of them detected only once. The ten largest clonotypes hold 1.5% to 2% of the sample. For the CD8 naive samples, CD45RO-negative cells were positively selected for CCR7, yielding a CD45RA+CCR7+ population from which TemRA cells were excluded. The specimen was naive CD8+ T cells from PBMCs. The sample's cell subset or site, from its label and the paper: CD45RA+CCR7+. These receptors all come from a man between 18 and 29 years old in good health. Some clones in this sample may be carry-over from other donors' samples.

The V call is TRBV28, the J call TRBJ2-7; TRBD1 matches at 8 bases. The V gene's germline CDR1 is MDHEN and CDR2 SYDVKM. The CDR3 consists of 16 residues. The trim removed 5 bases at V and 1 base at J, leaving 10 bases unmatched. The CDR3 region has the DNA TGTGCCAGCAGTACCTTGGACAGGGAAATATCCTACGAGCAGTACTTC. The encoded protein is CASSTLDREISYEQYF.

The rearrangement links TRBV7-9 to TRBJ2-7, with 7 positions matching TRBD1. CDR3 length equals 16 residues. CDR1 and CDR2 (germline): SEHNR, FQNEAQ (reference sequence). V lost 0 bases to trimming and J lost 0 bases; unmatched junction nucleotides: 5. CDR3 bases: TGTGCCAGCAGCTTAGCTAGGGGGCCCTTCTCCTACGAGCAGTACTTC. This translates into CASSLARGPFSYEQYF.

V usage is TRBV25-1 and J usage is TRBJ2-3; 11 bases map to TRBD1. V was clipped by 2 bases and J by 2 bases; unmatched bases: 3. The CDR3 is 16 amino acids. The germline CDR1 and CDR2 sequences are MGHDK and SYGVNS. The chain's CDR3 is CASSEGTGGITDTQYF. The CDR3 bases are TGTGCCAGCAGTGAAGGGACAGGGGGAATCACAGATACGCAGTATTTT.

V usage is TRBV19 and J usage is TRBJ2-5; no clear D. V lost 5 bases and J 6 bases, leaving 13 bases between the germline ends. This CDR3 has 13 amino acids. Germline CDR1 is LNHDA and CDR2 is SQIVND (reference sequence). CDR3 amino acids: CASSFYAEQTQYF. The CDR3 DNA reads as TGTGCCAGTAGTTTCTACGCGGAACAGACCCAGTACTTC.

V and J are TRBV5-8 and TRBJ2-7; D gene ambiguous. The CDR3 contains 13 residues. CDR1 and CDR2 from the germline V gene are SGHTS and YDEGEE. The V end was cut by 5 bases, the J end by 3 bases, with 12 bases between. The CDR3 is CASRPPMFYEQYF. The CDR3 coding sequence is TGTGCCAGCAGACCGCCGATGTTCTACGAGCAGTACTTC.

The count of this clone is one. The chain recombines TRBV2 with TRBJ2-7, with TRBD2 identical over 7 bases. The CDR3 spans 13 residues. The trim removed 6 bases at V and 3 bases at J, leaving 5 bases unmatched. CDR1 is SNHLY and CDR2 is FYNNEI in the germline V gene. The CDR3 coding sequence is TGTGCCAGCAGCGGGACTAACCTCTACGAGCAGTACTTC. It encodes CASSGTNLYEQYF.

The chain uses TRBV5-6 and TRBJ1-1, with a tentative D call TRBD1 (5 bases). Germline values: CDR1 SGHDT, CDR2 YYEEEE. V shed 5 bases and J shed 0 bases, with 8 bases lying between them. This CDR3 is 13 amino acids long. The CDR3 region is CASRLGVNTEAFF. CDR3 DNA: TGTGCCAGCAGACTGGGGGTGAACACTGAAGCTTTCTTT.

This clone was found once. The genes are TRBV7-6 and TRBJ2-7; 10 bases match TRBD1. This CDR3 is 16 amino acids long. With V trimmed by 3 bases and J by 2 bases, 7 bases remained unmatched. CDR1 and CDR2 from the germline V gene are SGHVS and FNYEAQ. CDR3 nucleotide sequence: TGTGCCAGCAGCTTCGCCAGACAGGGGGCCACCTACGAGCAGTACTTC. It encodes CASSFARQGATYEQYF.

The chain uses TRBV7-9 and TRBJ1-2, with D perhaps TRBD1 (6 bases). This CDR3 is 14 amino acids long. Trimming left V 0 bases short and J 2 bases short, with 7 bases between. Germline V gives CDR1 SEHNR, CDR2 FQNEAQ (reference sequence). The DNA of the CDR3 is TGTGCCAGCAGCTTAGCGGGACAAAACTATGGCTACACCTTC. It translates to CASSLAGQNYGYTF.

Here the CDR3 DNA reads TGTGCCAGCACCACTAGCGGGGATTGGTTGGCCGGGGAGCTGTTTTTT. It is translated as CASTTSGDWLAGELFF. The chain employs TRBV7-9 and TRBJ2-2; 10 positions agree with TRBD2. Per the germline V gene, CDR1 is SEHNR and CDR2 is FQNEAQ (reference sequence). The V and J ends lost 7 bases and 6 bases, in that order; junction bases with no gene match: 11. The CDR3 covers 16 residues. The entire variable domain, with the rest obtained from reference TRBV7-9 and TRBJ2-2, is as follows: DTGVSQNPRHKITKRGQNVTFRCDPISEHNRLYWYRQTLGQGPEFLTYFQNEAQLEKSRLLSDRFSAERPKGSFSTLEIQRTEQGDSAMYLCASTTSGDWLAGELFFGEGSRLTVL.

The chain recombines TRBV27 with TRBJ2-1; D is undetermined. CDR1 is MNHEY and CDR2 is SMNVEV in the germline V gene (reference sequence). The CDR3 covers 13 residues. The V end was cut by 0 bases, the J end by 10 bases, with 10 bases between. CDR3 in DNA: TGTGCCAGCAGTTTATCATCCGCGACGGAGCAGTTCTTC. The encoded protein is CASSLSSATEQFF.

The genes are TRBV6-5 and TRBJ1-1; D is possibly TRBD1 (5 bases). Deletions cut 6 bases from V and 3 bases from J, with 14 bases between. Germline V gene sequence: CDR1 MNHEY, CDR2 SVGAGI. This CDR3 spans 14 amino acids. The CDR3 DNA reads TGTGCCAGCAGCTTGACACGGGGGTACACTGAAGCTTTCTTT. Its translation is CASSLTRGYTEAFF.

V gene TRBV2 combines with J gene TRBJ1-1, with 7 bases lining up with TRBD1. There are 15 residues in the CDR3. Trimming removed 4 bases from V and 0 bases from J; junction bases left unmatched: 5. The V gene's germline CDR1 is SNHLY and CDR2 FYNNEI. This CDR3 is CASSARQGLNTEAFF. The CDR3 DNA is TGTGCCAGCAGTGCTAGACAGGGATTGAACACTGAAGCTTTCTTT.

This clone has more than one count but fewer than ten. Distinct nucleotide sequences in the sample also encode this CDR3. This chain links TRBV4-2 with TRBJ1-5, with TRBD1 matching 7 bases. Germline V lookup: CDR1 LGHNA, CDR2 YNFKEQ. The trim removed 3 bases at V and 6 bases at J, leaving 2 bases unmatched. The CDR3 is made up of 13 amino acids. Here the CDR3 reads CASSHNRGQPQHF. As DNA, the CDR3 is TGTGCCAGCAGCCATAACAGGGGTCAGCCCCAGCATTTT.

The V and J genes are TRBV6-6 and TRBJ2-2; D remains ambiguous. The CDR3 is made up of 13 amino acids. V was pared by 6 bases and J by 5 bases, with 10 bases between. Per germline, CDR1 MNHNY and CDR2 SVGAGI (reference sequence). CDR3 amino acids: CASSLGPTGELFF. CDR3 in DNA: TGTGCCAGCAGCCTCGGACCTACCGGGGAGCTGTTTTTT.

The chain combines TRBV7-6 with TRBJ2-1; 9 bases are shared with TRBD1. The length of the CDR3 is 17 residues. Trimming at V came to 5 bases and at J to 4 bases, leaving 12 bases not matched to a gene. Germline CDR1 and CDR2: SGHVS and FNYEAQ. The DNA for the CDR3 is TGTGCCAGCAGCCTCCGACCCGGGACAGGGACGTACAATGAGCAGTTCTTC. It translates to CASSLRPGTGTYNEQFF. Based on the CDR3 plus reference TRBV7-6 and TRBJ2-1, the full variable domain is GAGVSQSPRYKVTKRGQDVALRCDPISGHVSLYWYRQALGQGPEFLTYFNYEAQQDKSGLPNDRFSAERPEGSISTLTIQRTEQRDSAMYRCASSLRPGTGTYNEQFFGPGTRLTVL.

Notes on this clone: This sample also contains other DNA sequences that code for the same CDR3. The chain combines TRBV2 with TRBJ2-1, with D perhaps TRBD2 (7 bases). Germline lookup yields CDR1 SNHLY and CDR2 FYNNEI. CDR3 length: 13 amino acids. V lost 4 bases and J 7 bases, leaving 11 bases between the germline ends. The DNA for the CDR3 is TGTGCCAGCAGTGTGGGGAGGGGGAATGAGCAGTTCTTC. As protein: CASSVGRGNEQFF.

The rearrangement joins TRBV6-5 to TRBJ2-3, with 7 bases aligning to TRBD2. CDR3 size: 14 residues. Germline trimming cut 4 bases from V and 6 bases from J; bases unmatched to any gene: 7. CDR1 and CDR2 (germline): MNHEY, SVGAGI. The CDR3 loop reads CASSSETSLDTQYF. Here the CDR3 DNA reads TGTGCCAGCAGTTCGGAGACTAGCCTCGATACGCAGTATTTT.

As to this clone: Other DNA sequences in this specimen translate into the identical CDR3. The rearrangement uses TRBV9 and TRBJ2-7; D may be TRBD2 (5 bases). The CDR3 is 14 amino acids. Germline CDR1 and CDR2: SGDLS and YYNGEE. Between the trimmed V and J ends, which lost 2 bases and 0 bases, there was a span of 9 bases. The CDR3 DNA reads as TGTGCCAGCAGCGTCGGAGCGGACTCCTACGAGCAGTACTTC. Amino acid sequence: CASSVGADSYEQYF.

This chain links TRBV27 with TRBJ2-5; 7 nucleotides line up with TRBD2. Germline CDR1 reads MNHEY; CDR2 reads SMNVEV (reference sequence). The trim removed 5 bases at V and 1 base at J, leaving 4 bases unmatched. The CDR3 is 14 amino acids. The CDR3 nucleotides are TGTGCCAGCAGTCCCAGCGGGACCCAAGAGACCCAGTACTTC. Translated, it gives CASSPSGTQETQYF.

J is TRBJ1-1 and V is TRBV13, with TRBD1 matching over 7 bases. CDR3 length: 16 amino acids. The germline V gene encodes CDR1 PRHDT and CDR2 FYEKMQ (reference sequence). Unmatched junction bases numbered 15, after V lost 6 bases and J lost 5 bases. The CDR3 sequence: CASRYRIGGARTEAFF. CDR3 DNA: TGTGCCAGCAGATATCGGATAGGGGGCGCGAGGACTGAAGCTTTCTTT.

The rearrangement joins TRBV7-9 to TRBJ2-6; 13 bases fit TRBD2. The CDR3 contains 18 residues. V shed 0 bases, J shed 4 bases, and the junction held 3 bases outside the gene matches. The germline gives CDR1 SEHNR, CDR2 FQNEAQ (reference sequence). The CDR3 bases are TGTGCCAGCAGCTTAGCCGGGACTAGCGGGACCGGGGCCAACGTCCTGACTTTC. Protein: CASSLAGTSGTGANVLTF.